This TCR beta chain was sequenced during a study of T cell responses to AZD1222 COVID-19 vaccine. CDR1 LNHDA and CDR2 SQIVND come from the germline V gene (reference sequence). The CDR3 runs to 15 residues. The V and J ends lost 3 bases and 5 bases, in that order; junction bases with no gene match: 1. Study-wide points: Females made up more of the donors, who were largely white British, and clonal diversity may have come out too low. Baseline seropositivity characterized only six AZD1222 recipients. Spike-specific TCR breadth and depth both grew after two AZD1222 doses. Reports say nearly half of spike-specific TCRs go after unmutated variant regions.

Using immunoSEQ multiplex PCR, the repertoire was profiled, and TCRdb retains in-frame clones only, with some absent. This sample has about 91,000 clones; about 88% occur once, and the top ten carry 15% to 20%. Turning to this clone: What it recognizes is unknown.

This receptor was taken from an adult in good health. The chain is built from TRBV19 and TRBJ2-5; 15 bases map to TRBD2. The sequences come from peripheral blood, collected on day 0 of AZD1222 vaccination. In DNA form, the CDR3 reads TGTGCCAGTAGTATCGGACTAGCGGGAGGGGAGACCCAGTACTTC. Amino acid sequence: CASSIGLAGGETQYF. Full variable domain (rest looked up from reference TRBV19 and TRBJ2-5): DGGITQSPKYLFRKEGQNVTLSCEQNLNHDAMYWYRQDPGQGLRLIYYSQIVNDFQKGDIAEGYSVSREKKESFPLTVTSAQKNPTAFYLCASSIGLAGGETQYFGPGTRLLVL.